A selection of T cell receptor beta chains follows, all from one sample in a study of early T cells in non-severe SARS-CoV-2 infection. TCRdb passed the 5' RACE reads through MiXCR, listing each CDR3 protein once. Among 84,000 or so distinct CDR3 sequences listed, around 15% were seen once. The sequenced sample was whole blood. Every receptor here comes from an adult who was a healthcare worker with PCR-confirmed SARS-CoV-2 infection or an uninfected control (not recorded which). Both conserved end residues are part of each CDR3. The order of the fields is J gene, V gene, D gene, clone size, CDR3 protein, CDR3 DNA. A D gene is named only where the DNA matches it firmly. Clone sizes are given selectively: once, few, many, or a class where the clone is expanded.

j_call: TRBJ2-3
v_call: TRBV5-1
d_call: TRBD1
clone_size: many
cdr3_aa: CASSPPGQGNVGDTQYF
cdr3_nt: TGCGCCAGCAGTCCCCCGGGACAGGGGAACGTTGGCGATACGCAGTATTTT

j_call: TRBJ1-1
v_call: TRBV7-4
d_call: TRBD1
clone_size: NA
cdr3_aa: CASSLGDREGTEAFF
cdr3_nt: TGTGCCAGCAGCTTAGGGGACAGGGAAGGAACTGAAGCTTTCTTT

j_call: TRBJ1-6
v_call: TRBV5-1
d_call: NA
clone_size: NA
cdr3_aa: CASSFESGPGNSPLHF
cdr3_nt: TGCGCCAGCAGCTTTGAATCAGGGCCCGGTAATTCACCCCTCCACTTT

j_call: TRBJ2-5
v_call: TRBV6-5
d_call: TRBD1
clone_size: few
cdr3_aa: CASSGPQGAGQETQYF
cdr3_nt: TGTGCCAGCAGCGGACCGCAGGGGGCAGGACAAGAGACCCAGTACTTC

j_call: TRBJ1-5
v_call: TRBV6-5
d_call: NA
clone_size: NA
cdr3_aa: CASSLVQGGHQPQHF
cdr3_nt: TGTGCCAGCAGCCTAGTACAGGGAGGGCATCAGCCCCAGCATTTT

j_call: TRBJ1-2
v_call: TRBV28
d_call: NA
clone_size: NA
cdr3_aa: CASSSAGVGYTF
cdr3_nt: TGTGCCAGCAGTTCGGCAGGGGTTGGCTACACCTTC

j_call: TRBJ2-7
v_call: TRBV6-5
d_call: NA
clone_size: many
cdr3_aa: CASSGTSEEYF
cdr3_nt: TGTGCCAGCAGTGGGACCTCTGAGGAGTACTTC

j_call: TRBJ1-3
v_call: TRBV5-1
d_call: NA
clone_size: NA
cdr3_aa: CASSLSQENTIYF
cdr3_nt: TGCGCCAGCAGCTTGTCACAGGAAAACACCATATATTTT

j_call: TRBJ2-6
v_call: TRBV9
d_call: TRBD2
clone_size: NA
cdr3_aa: CATSSGDRSGANVLTF
cdr3_nt: TGTGCCACCTCTAGCGGGGACCGCTCTGGGGCCAACGTCCTGACTTTC

j_call: TRBJ1-2
v_call: TRBV10-3
d_call: NA
clone_size: NA
cdr3_aa: CAISDGTDGYTF
cdr3_nt: TGTGCCATCAGTGATGGCACAGATGGCTACACCTTC

j_call: TRBJ1-5
v_call: TRBV11-2
d_call: NA
clone_size: few
cdr3_aa: CASSPIGGDQPQHF
cdr3_nt: TGTGCCAGCAGCCCAATCGGGGGAGATCAGCCCCAGCATTTT

j_call: TRBJ1-1
v_call: TRBV29-1
d_call: TRBD1
clone_size: many
cdr3_aa: CSAGGTANTEAFF
cdr3_nt: TGCAGCGCCGGAGGGACAGCAAACACTGAAGCTTTCTTT

j_call: TRBJ1-1
v_call: TRBV29-1
d_call: NA
clone_size: few
cdr3_aa: CSVLENTEAFF
cdr3_nt: TGCAGCGTACTGGAGAACACTGAAGCTTTCTTT

j_call: TRBJ2-7
v_call: TRBV29-1
d_call: NA
clone_size: many
cdr3_aa: CSVGESGPLLGEQYF
cdr3_nt: TGCAGCGTTGGGGAGTCCGGGCCCCTCCTTGGCGAGCAGTACTTC

j_call: TRBJ1-1
v_call: TRBV5-6
d_call: NA
clone_size: many
cdr3_aa: CASSPGNTEAFF
cdr3_nt: TGTGCCAGCAGCCCCGGGAACACTGAAGCTTTCTTT

j_call: TRBJ2-3
v_call: TRBV12-3/TRBV12-4
d_call: TRBD2
clone_size: NA
cdr3_aa: CASSPSGGATDTQYF
cdr3_nt: TGTGCCAGCAGTCCTAGCGGGGGGGCAACAGATACGCAGTATTTT

j_call: TRBJ2-5
v_call: TRBV20-1
d_call: TRBD1
clone_size: few
cdr3_aa: CSAGGQGAQETQYF
cdr3_nt: TGCAGTGCCGGAGGACAGGGGGCCCAAGAGACCCAGTACTTC

j_call: TRBJ2-5
v_call: TRBV7-6
d_call: TRBD2
clone_size: many
cdr3_aa: CATNSLAGDFQETQYF
cdr3_nt: TGTGCCACCAACTCACTAGCGGGGGACTTCCAAGAGACCCAGTACTTC

j_call: TRBJ2-1
v_call: TRBV7-7
d_call: TRBD2
clone_size: NA
cdr3_aa: CASSPHPGTSHEQFF
cdr3_nt: TGTGCCAGCAGCCCCCACCCTGGGACTAGCCATGAGCAGTTCTTC

j_call: TRBJ2-1
v_call: TRBV11-2
d_call: NA
clone_size: few
cdr3_aa: CASSRTLGSRDPHEQFF
cdr3_nt: TGTGCCAGCAGCCGAACCCTAGGCTCGAGAGACCCCCATGAGCAGTTCTTC

j_call: TRBJ2-2
v_call: TRBV9
d_call: NA
clone_size: NA
cdr3_aa: CASSARTENTGELFF
cdr3_nt: TGTGCCAGCAGCGCTAGGACAGAGAACACCGGGGAGCTGTTTTTT

j_call: TRBJ1-2
v_call: TRBV7-2
d_call: NA
clone_size: NA
cdr3_aa: CASGEANYGYTF
cdr3_nt: TGTGCCTCCGGAGAGGCTAACTATGGCTACACCTTC

j_call: TRBJ2-2
v_call: TRBV5-1
d_call: TRBD2
clone_size: NA
cdr3_aa: CASSQGLAGNTGELFF
cdr3_nt: TGCGCCAGCAGCCAGGGACTAGCGGGGAACACCGGGGAGCTGTTTTTT

j_call: TRBJ2-1
v_call: TRBV7-2
d_call: NA
clone_size: medium-sized
cdr3_aa: CASSLRSRGGEQFF
cdr3_nt: TGTGCCAGCAGTCTCCGGAGCCGGGGAGGTGAGCAGTTCTTC

j_call: TRBJ2-3
v_call: TRBV6-6
d_call: TRBD2
clone_size: many
cdr3_aa: CASSYSEGLEGTQYF
cdr3_nt: TGTGCCAGCAGTTACTCGGAGGGACTAGAGGGTACGCAGTATTTT

j_call: TRBJ2-1
v_call: TRBV20-1
d_call: TRBD2
clone_size: few
cdr3_aa: CSARITETSGGLDEQFF
cdr3_nt: TGCAGTGCTAGAATAACAGAAACTAGCGGGGGTTTGGATGAGCAGTTCTTC

j_call: TRBJ2-1
v_call: TRBV20-1
d_call: TRBD1
clone_size: NA
cdr3_aa: CSARDRGNEQFF
cdr3_nt: TGCAGTGCTAGGGACAGGGGCAATGAGCAGTTCTTC

j_call: TRBJ1-4
v_call: TRBV20-1
d_call: NA
clone_size: many
cdr3_aa: CSASRGRGGLFF
cdr3_nt: TGCAGTGCAAGTAGAGGGAGGGGTGGACTGTTTTTT

j_call: TRBJ2-7
v_call: TRBV20-1
d_call: NA
clone_size: few
cdr3_aa: CSARDPRLGEQYF
cdr3_nt: TGCAGTGCTAGAGATCCTCGGCTGGGCGAGCAGTACTTC

j_call: TRBJ2-5
v_call: TRBV6-5
d_call: NA
clone_size: NA
cdr3_aa: CASSNRVRGETQYF
cdr3_nt: TGTGCCAGCAGCAACCGGGTCCGAGGAGAGACCCAGTACTTC

j_call: TRBJ2-1
v_call: TRBV27
d_call: TRBD2
clone_size: NA
cdr3_aa: CASSPASGEQFF
cdr3_nt: TGTGCCAGCAGCCCCGCTAGCGGGGAGCAGTTCTTC

j_call: TRBJ2-3
v_call: TRBV6-2/TRBV6-3
d_call: NA
clone_size: few
cdr3_aa: CASSWQDTQYF
cdr3_nt: TGTGCCAGCAGTTGGCAAGATACGCAGTATTTT

j_call: TRBJ2-7
v_call: TRBV28
d_call: NA
clone_size: NA
cdr3_aa: CASTLGGGLLYEQYF
cdr3_nt: TGTGCCAGCACCCTTGGAGGGGGCCTGCTCTACGAGCAGTACTTC

j_call: TRBJ2-4
v_call: TRBV7-9
d_call: NA
clone_size: many
cdr3_aa: CASSLGQMLAKNIQYF
cdr3_nt: TGTGCCAGCAGCTTAGGACAGATGCTAGCCAAAAACATTCAGTACTTC

j_call: TRBJ1-1
v_call: TRBV29-1
d_call: NA
clone_size: few
cdr3_aa: CSVGARGYGTEAFF
cdr3_nt: TGCAGCGTTGGGGCGCGGGGGTATGGCACTGAAGCTTTCTTT

j_call: TRBJ2-3
v_call: TRBV4-1
d_call: NA
clone_size: NA
cdr3_aa: CASSQGTLSTDTQYF
cdr3_nt: TGCGCCAGCAGCCAAGGGACTCTGAGCACAGATACGCAGTATTTT

j_call: TRBJ2-3
v_call: TRBV23-1
d_call: NA
clone_size: NA
cdr3_aa: CASSQSARQGPTDTQYF
cdr3_nt: TGCGCCAGCAGTCAATCGGCACGGCAGGGCCCCACAGATACGCAGTATTTT

j_call: TRBJ2-3
v_call: TRBV12-5
d_call: TRBD1
clone_size: many
cdr3_aa: CASGPGTAYTDTQYF
cdr3_nt: TGTGCTAGTGGTCCTGGGACAGCTTACACAGATACGCAGTATTTT

j_call: TRBJ2-5
v_call: TRBV5-4
d_call: NA
clone_size: few
cdr3_aa: CASSTETGKETQYF
cdr3_nt: TGTGCCAGCAGCACGGAGACAGGAAAAGAGACCCAGTACTTC

j_call: TRBJ2-7
v_call: TRBV7-9
d_call: TRBD1
clone_size: NA
cdr3_aa: CASSSSTGGSFHEQYF
cdr3_nt: TGTGCCAGCAGCTCATCCACAGGGGGATCTTTCCACGAGCAGTACTTC

j_call: TRBJ2-1
v_call: TRBV27
d_call: NA
clone_size: many
cdr3_aa: CASSPPSDTDSYNEQFF
cdr3_nt: TGTGCCAGCAGTCCGCCCTCGGACACCGACTCCTACAATGAGCAGTTCTTC

j_call: TRBJ2-7
v_call: TRBV18
d_call: NA
clone_size: many
cdr3_aa: CASSPGPDLEQYF
cdr3_nt: TGTGCCAGCTCACCGGGCCCCGATCTCGAGCAGTACTTC

j_call: TRBJ1-3
v_call: TRBV7-2
d_call: NA
clone_size: NA
cdr3_aa: CASSSGRRNTIYF
cdr3_nt: TGTGCCAGCAGCTCAGGACGGCGAAACACCATATATTTT

j_call: TRBJ2-1
v_call: TRBV5-1
d_call: TRBD1
clone_size: few
cdr3_aa: CASRPGTANNEQFF
cdr3_nt: TGCGCCAGCAGACCCGGGACAGCAAACAATGAGCAGTTCTTC

j_call: TRBJ1-3
v_call: TRBV4-3
d_call: NA
clone_size: few
cdr3_aa: CASSQDQGNAGNTIYF
cdr3_nt: TGCGCCAGCAGCCAAGATCAAGGGAACGCTGGAAACACCATATATTTT

j_call: TRBJ1-2
v_call: TRBV12-3/TRBV12-4
d_call: TRBD1
clone_size: few
cdr3_aa: CASSAPGQGNRSYTF
cdr3_nt: TGTGCCAGCAGTGCTCCGGGACAGGGTAATAGAAGCTACACCTTC

j_call: TRBJ2-1
v_call: TRBV5-1
d_call: NA
clone_size: few
cdr3_aa: CASSPPWRRAQQFF
cdr3_nt: TGCGCCAGCAGCCCCCCTTGGCGGCGGGCCCAGCAGTTCTTC

j_call: TRBJ1-2
v_call: TRBV16
d_call: TRBD1
clone_size: NA
cdr3_aa: CASSQSGQGRNYGYTF
cdr3_nt: TGTGCCAGCAGCCAGTCGGGACAGGGAAGAAACTATGGCTACACCTTC

j_call: TRBJ2-7
v_call: TRBV29-1
d_call: NA
clone_size: NA
cdr3_aa: CSVEGKDSHYEQYF
cdr3_nt: TGCAGCGTTGAGGGGAAGGACAGCCACTACGAGCAGTACTTC

j_call: TRBJ1-2
v_call: TRBV4-2
d_call: NA
clone_size: few
cdr3_aa: CASSQDPDGRGGYTF
cdr3_nt: TGTGCCAGCAGCCAAGATCCGGACGGACGGGGTGGCTACACCTTC

j_call: TRBJ1-1
v_call: TRBV7-9
d_call: TRBD1
clone_size: NA
cdr3_aa: CASSPRTGMNTEAFF
cdr3_nt: TGTGCCAGCAGCCCCCGGACAGGGATGAACACTGAAGCTTTCTTT

j_call: TRBJ2-7
v_call: TRBV3-1
d_call: NA
clone_size: NA
cdr3_aa: CASSQGREQYF
cdr3_nt: TGTGCCAGCAGCCAAGGTCGCGAGCAGTACTTC

j_call: TRBJ1-2
v_call: TRBV7-2
d_call: TRBD1
clone_size: few
cdr3_aa: CASSLEDPQGAGYTF
cdr3_nt: TGTGCCAGCAGCTTAGAGGACCCACAGGGGGCCGGCTACACCTTC

j_call: TRBJ1-6
v_call: TRBV28
d_call: NA
clone_size: few
cdr3_aa: CASSSMGSPLHF
cdr3_nt: TGTGCCAGCTCGAGCATGGGTTCACCCCTCCACTTT

j_call: TRBJ1-2
v_call: TRBV19
d_call: TRBD1
clone_size: few
cdr3_aa: CASSIAGTDGYTF
cdr3_nt: TGTGCCAGTAGTATAGCCGGGACAGATGGCTACACCTTC

j_call: TRBJ2-7
v_call: TRBV2
d_call: NA
clone_size: NA
cdr3_aa: CASNRAWRGWTYEQYF
cdr3_nt: TGTGCCAGCAATAGAGCTTGGAGGGGTTGGACCTACGAGCAGTACTTC

j_call: TRBJ1-6
v_call: TRBV5-1
d_call: NA
clone_size: NA
cdr3_aa: CASSLRLSSYNSPLHF
cdr3_nt: TGCGCCAGCAGCTTGAGACTTAGCTCCTATAATTCACCCCTCCACTTT